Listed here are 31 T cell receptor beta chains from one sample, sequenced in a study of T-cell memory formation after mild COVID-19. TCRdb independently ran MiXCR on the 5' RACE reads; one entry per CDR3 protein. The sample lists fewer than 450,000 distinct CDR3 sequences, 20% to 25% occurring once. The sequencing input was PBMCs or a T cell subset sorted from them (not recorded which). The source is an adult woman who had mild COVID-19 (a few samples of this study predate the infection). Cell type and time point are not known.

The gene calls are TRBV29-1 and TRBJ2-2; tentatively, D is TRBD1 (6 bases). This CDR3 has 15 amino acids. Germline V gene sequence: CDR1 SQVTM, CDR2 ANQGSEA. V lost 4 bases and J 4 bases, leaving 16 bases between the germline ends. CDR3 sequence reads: CSVVGAGSATGELFF. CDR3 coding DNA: TGCAGCGTTGTGGGGGCAGGTTCGGCCACCGGGGAGCTGTTTTTT.

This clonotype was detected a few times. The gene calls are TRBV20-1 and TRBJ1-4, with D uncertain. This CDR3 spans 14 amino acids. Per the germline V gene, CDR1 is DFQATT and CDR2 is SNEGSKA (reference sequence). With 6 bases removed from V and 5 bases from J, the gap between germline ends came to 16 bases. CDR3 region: CSAPKTLQNEKLFF. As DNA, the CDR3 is TGCAGTGCCCCAAAAACTTTACAGAATGAAAAACTGTTTTTT.

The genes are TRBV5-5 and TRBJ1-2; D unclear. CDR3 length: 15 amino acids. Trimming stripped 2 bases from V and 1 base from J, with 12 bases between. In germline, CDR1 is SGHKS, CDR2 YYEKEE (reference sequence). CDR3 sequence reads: CASSLDIGYNYGYTF. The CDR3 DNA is TGTGCCAGCAGCTTAGATATAGGATATAACTATGGCTACACCTTC.

CDR3 coding DNA: TGCAGTGCTAGAAGAACAGGGATCTATGGCTACACCTTC. Translated: CSARRTGIYGYTF. The chain couples TRBV20-1 to TRBJ1-2, with D tentatively TRBD1 (6 bases). Germline lookup yields CDR1 DFQATT and CDR2 SNEGSKA (reference sequence). V dropped 2 bases and J dropped 4 bases, with 11 bases sitting between them. This CDR3 has 13 amino acids.

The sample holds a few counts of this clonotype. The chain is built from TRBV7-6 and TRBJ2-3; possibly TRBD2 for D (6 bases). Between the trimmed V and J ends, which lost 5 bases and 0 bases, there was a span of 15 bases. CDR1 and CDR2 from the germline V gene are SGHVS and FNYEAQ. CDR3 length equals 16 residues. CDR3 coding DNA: TGTGCCAGCAGCCCCTTTAGCGGAACTAGCACAGATACGCAGTATTTT. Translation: CASSPFSGTSTDTQYF.

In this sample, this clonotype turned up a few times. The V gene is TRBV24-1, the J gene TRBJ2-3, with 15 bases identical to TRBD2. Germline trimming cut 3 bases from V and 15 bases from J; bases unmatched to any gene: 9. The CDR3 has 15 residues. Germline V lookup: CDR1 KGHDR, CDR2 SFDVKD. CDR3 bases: TGTGCCACCAGTGATGCAGGACTAGCGGGAGGGTTCCGTTATTTT. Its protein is CATSDAGLAGGFRYF.

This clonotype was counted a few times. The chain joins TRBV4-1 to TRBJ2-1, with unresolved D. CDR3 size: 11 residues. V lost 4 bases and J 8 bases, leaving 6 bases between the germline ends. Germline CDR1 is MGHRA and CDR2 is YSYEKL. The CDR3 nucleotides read TGCGCCAGCAGCCTTTTCCATGAGCAGTTCTTC. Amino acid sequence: CASSLFHEQFF.

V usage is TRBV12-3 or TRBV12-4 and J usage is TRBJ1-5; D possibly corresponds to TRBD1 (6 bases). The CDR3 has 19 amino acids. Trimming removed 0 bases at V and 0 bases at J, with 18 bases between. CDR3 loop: CASSLARQDASYSNQPQHF. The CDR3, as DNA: TGTGCCAGCAGTTTAGCTCGACAGGACGCCTCATATAGCAATCAGCCCCAGCATTTT.

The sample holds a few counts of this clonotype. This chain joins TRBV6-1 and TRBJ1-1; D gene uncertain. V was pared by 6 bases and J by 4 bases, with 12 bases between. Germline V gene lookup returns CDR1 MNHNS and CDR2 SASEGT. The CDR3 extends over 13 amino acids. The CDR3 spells CASSADGTTEAFF. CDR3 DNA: TGTGCCAGCAGCGCCGATGGAACCACTGAAGCTTTCTTT.

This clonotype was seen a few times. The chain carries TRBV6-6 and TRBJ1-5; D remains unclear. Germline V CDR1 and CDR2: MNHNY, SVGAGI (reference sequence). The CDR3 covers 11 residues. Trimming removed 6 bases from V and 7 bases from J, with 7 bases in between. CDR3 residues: CASRRDQPQHF. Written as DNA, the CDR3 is TGTGCCAGCAGGCGAGACCAGCCCCAGCATTTT.

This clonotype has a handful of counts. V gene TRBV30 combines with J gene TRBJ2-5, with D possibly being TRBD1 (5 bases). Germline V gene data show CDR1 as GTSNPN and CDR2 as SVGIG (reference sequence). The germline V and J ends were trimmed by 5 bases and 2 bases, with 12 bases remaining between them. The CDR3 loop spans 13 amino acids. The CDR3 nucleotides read TGTGCCTGGCCCCATGGACATCAAGAGACCCAGTACTTC. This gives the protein CAWPHGHQETQYF.

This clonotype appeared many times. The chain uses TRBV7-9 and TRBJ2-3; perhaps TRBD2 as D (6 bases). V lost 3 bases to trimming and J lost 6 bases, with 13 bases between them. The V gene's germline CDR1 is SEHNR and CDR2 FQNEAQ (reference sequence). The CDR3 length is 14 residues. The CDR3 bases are TGTGCCAGCAGCTTTTCTGGCGGGAAGGATACGCAGTATTTT. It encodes CASSFSGGKDTQYF.

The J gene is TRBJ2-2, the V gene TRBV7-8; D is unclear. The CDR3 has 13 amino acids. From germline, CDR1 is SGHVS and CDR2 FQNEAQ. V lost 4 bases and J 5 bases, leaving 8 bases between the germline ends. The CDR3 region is CASSSTATGELFF. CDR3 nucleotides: TGTGCCAGCAGCTCCACTGCTACCGGGGAGCTGTTTTTT.

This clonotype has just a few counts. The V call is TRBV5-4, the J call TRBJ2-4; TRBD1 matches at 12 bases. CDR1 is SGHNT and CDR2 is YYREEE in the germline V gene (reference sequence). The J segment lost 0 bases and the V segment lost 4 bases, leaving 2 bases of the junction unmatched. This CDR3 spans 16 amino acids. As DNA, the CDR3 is TGTGCCAGCAGCGAGGGACAGGGGGCAGCCAAAAACATTCAGTACTTC. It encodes CASSEGQGAAKNIQYF.

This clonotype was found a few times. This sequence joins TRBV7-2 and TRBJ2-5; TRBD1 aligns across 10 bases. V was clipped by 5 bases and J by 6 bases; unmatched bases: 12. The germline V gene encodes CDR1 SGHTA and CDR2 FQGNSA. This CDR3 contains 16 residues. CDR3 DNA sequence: TGTGCCAGCAGCCCGACAGGGGGCACAGGCTCGAAGACCCAGTACTTC. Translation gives CASSPTGGTGSKTQYF.

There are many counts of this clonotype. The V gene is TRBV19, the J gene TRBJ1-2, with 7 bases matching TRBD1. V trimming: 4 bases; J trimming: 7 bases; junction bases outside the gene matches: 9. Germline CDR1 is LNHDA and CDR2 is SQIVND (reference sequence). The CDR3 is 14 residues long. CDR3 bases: TGTGCCAGTAGTACGGGACAGCTCTTGGGTGGCTACACCTTC. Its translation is CASSTGQLLGGYTF.

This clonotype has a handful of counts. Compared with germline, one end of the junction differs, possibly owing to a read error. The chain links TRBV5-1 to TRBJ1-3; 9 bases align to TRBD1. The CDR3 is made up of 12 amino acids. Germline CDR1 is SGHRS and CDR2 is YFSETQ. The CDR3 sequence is CASRTGTGPLDF. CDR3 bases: TGCGCCAGCCGCACCGGGACAGGGCCTCTGGATTTT.

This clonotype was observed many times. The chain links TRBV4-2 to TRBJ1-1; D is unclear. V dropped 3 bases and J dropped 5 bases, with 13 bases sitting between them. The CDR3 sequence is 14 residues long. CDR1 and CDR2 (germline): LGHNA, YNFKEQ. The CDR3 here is CASSHPGGRTEAFF. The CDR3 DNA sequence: TGTGCCAGCAGCCACCCCGGAGGGCGAACTGAAGCTTTCTTT.

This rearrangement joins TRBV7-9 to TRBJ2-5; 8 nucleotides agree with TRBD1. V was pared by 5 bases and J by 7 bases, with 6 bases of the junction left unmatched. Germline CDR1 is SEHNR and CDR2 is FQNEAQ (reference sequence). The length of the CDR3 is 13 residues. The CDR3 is CASSLGQAGTQYF. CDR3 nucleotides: TGTGCCAGCAGCCTGGGACAGGCGGGGACCCAGTACTTC.

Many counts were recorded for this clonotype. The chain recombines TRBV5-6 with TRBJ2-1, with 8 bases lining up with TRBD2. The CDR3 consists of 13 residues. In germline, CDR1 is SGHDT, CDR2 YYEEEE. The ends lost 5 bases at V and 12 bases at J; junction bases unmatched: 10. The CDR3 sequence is CASRFPGGLVQFF. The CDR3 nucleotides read TGTGCCAGCAGATTCCCGGGGGGGTTAGTGCAGTTCTTC.

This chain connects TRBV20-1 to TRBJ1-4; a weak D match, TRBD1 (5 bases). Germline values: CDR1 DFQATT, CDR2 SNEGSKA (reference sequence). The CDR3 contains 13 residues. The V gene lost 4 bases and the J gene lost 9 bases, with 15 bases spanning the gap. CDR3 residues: CSATNGGVKKLFF. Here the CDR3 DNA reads TGCAGTGCTACAAATGGGGGTGTAAAAAAACTGTTTTTT.

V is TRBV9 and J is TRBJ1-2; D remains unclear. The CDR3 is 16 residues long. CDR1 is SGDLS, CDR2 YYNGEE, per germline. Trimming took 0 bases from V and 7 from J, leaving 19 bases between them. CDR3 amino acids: CASSVDRNSRIGGYTF. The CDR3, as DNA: TGTGCCAGCAGCGTAGATCGGAACAGTAGGATAGGTGGCTACACCTTC.

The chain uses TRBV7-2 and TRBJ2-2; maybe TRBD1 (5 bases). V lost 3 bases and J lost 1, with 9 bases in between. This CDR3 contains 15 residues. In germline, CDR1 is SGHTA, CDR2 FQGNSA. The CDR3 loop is CASSFFQGNTGELFF. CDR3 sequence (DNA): TGTGCCAGCAGCTTTTTCCAGGGGAACACCGGGGAGCTGTTTTTT.

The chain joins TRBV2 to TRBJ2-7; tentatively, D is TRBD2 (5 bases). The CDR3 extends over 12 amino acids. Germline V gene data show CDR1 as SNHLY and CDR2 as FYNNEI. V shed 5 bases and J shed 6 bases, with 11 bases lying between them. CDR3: CASSRLRGEQYF. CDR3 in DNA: TGTGCCAGCAGTCGCCTCCGGGGCGAGCAGTACTTC.

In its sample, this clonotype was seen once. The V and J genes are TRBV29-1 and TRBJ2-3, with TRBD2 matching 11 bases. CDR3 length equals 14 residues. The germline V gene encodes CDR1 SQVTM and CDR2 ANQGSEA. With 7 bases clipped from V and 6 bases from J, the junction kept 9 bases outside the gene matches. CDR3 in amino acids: CSARLAGKSDTQYF. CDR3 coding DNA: TGCAGCGCCCGACTAGCGGGGAAGTCGGATACGCAGTATTTT.

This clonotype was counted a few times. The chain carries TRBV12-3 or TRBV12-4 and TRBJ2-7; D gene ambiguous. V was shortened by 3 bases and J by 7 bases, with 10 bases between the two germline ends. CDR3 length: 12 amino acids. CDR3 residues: CASSLQPREQYF. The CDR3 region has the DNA TGTGCCAGCAGTTTGCAGCCTCGTGAGCAGTACTTC.

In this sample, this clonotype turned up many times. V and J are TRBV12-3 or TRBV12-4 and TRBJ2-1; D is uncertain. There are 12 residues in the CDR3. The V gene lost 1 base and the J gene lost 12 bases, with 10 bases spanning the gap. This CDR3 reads CASSLGVASQFF. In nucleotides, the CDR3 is TGTGCCAGCAGTTTAGGGGTAGCATCGCAGTTCTTC.

The CDR3 spells CSAGVRTSRYEQYF. DNA for the CDR3: TGCAGTGCTGGGGTCCGGACGAGTCGCTACGAGCAGTACTTC. The gene calls are TRBV20-1 and TRBJ2-7; the D is unclear. The V end lost 5 bases, the J end lost 3 bases, and 17 bases lay between the germline ends. In germline, CDR1 is DFQATT, CDR2 SNEGSKA (reference sequence). This CDR3 contains 14 residues.

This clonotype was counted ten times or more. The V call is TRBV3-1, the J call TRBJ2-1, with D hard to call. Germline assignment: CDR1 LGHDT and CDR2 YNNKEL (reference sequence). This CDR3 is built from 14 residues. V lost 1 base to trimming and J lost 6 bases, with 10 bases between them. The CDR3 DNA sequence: TGTGCCAGCAGCCAAGGAGCAAGCGCCAATGAGCAGTTCTTC. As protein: CASSQGASANEQFF.

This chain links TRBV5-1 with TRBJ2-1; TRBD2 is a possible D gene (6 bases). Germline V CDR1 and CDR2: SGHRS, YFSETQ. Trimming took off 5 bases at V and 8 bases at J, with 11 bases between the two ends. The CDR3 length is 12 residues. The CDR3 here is CASRPSGDEQFF. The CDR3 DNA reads TGCGCCAGCAGGCCCTCGGGGGATGAGCAGTTCTTC. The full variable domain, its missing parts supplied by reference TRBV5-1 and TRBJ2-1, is KAGVTQTPRYLIKTRGQQVTLSCSPISGHRSVSWYQQTPGQGLQFLFEYFSETQRNKGNFPGRFSGRQFSNSRSEMNVSTLELGDSALYLCASRPSGDEQFFGPGTRLTVL.

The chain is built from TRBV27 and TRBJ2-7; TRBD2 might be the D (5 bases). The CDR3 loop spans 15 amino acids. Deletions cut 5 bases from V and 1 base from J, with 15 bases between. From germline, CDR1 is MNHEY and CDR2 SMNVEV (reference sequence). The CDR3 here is CASSPRTYYSYEQYF. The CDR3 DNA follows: TGTGCCAGCAGTCCCCGGACTTACTATTCCTACGAGCAGTACTTC.